This T cell receptor (beta chain) was captured in a study of cytomegalovirus exposure and HLA in healthy donors. As for the study in general: Out of roughly 170 million T cells, an earlier analysis found more than 95 million unique TCR beta sequences in total.

The PCR made use of 60 Vbeta and 13 Jbeta primers. Data came from immunoSEQ multiplex PCR; TCRdb stores just in-frame clones and leaves some out. The sample lists about 190,000 clones; about 81% were seen once. Trimming cost V 2 bases and J 0 bases; bases outside gene matches: 9. The germline gives CDR1 LGHNA, CDR2 YNFKEQ. This CDR3 is 18 amino acids long. The chain uses TRBV4-2 and TRBJ2-3; 9 bases are a match to TRBD2. This sequence originates from a woman under 30 in good health and CMV-seropositive. Sequencing input: PBMCs. The DNA for the CDR3 is TGTGCCAGCAGCCAATCCCGTAGCGGGGGCCCGAGCACAGATACGCAGTATTTT. Translated, it gives CASSQSRSGGPSTDTQYF.